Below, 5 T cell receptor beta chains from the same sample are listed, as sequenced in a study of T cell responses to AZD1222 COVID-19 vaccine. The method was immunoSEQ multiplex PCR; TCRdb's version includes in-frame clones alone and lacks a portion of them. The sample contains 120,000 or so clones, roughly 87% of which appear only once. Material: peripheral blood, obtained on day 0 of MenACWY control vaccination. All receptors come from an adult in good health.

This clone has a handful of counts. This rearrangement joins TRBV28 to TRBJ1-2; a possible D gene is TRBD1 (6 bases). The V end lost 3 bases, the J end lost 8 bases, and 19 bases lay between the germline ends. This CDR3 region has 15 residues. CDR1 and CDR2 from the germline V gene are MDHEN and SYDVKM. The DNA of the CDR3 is TGTGCCAGCAGTTTCCCCGGACCAGGGGACCACGGCTACACCTTC. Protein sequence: CASSFPGPGDHGYTF.

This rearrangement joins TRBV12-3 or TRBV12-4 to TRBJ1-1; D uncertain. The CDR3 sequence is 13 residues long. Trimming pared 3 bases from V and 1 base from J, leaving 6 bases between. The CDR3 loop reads CASSLEGNTEAFF. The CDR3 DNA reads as TGTGCCAGCAGTTTGGAGGGGAACACTGAAGCTTTCTTT.

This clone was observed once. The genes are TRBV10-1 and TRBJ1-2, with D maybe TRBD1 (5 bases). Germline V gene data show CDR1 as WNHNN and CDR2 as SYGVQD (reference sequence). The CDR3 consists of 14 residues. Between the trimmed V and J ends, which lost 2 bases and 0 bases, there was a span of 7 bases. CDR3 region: CASSEGAPNYGYTF. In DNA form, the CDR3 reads TGCGCCAGCAGTGAGGGGGCTCCTAACTATGGCTACACCTTC.

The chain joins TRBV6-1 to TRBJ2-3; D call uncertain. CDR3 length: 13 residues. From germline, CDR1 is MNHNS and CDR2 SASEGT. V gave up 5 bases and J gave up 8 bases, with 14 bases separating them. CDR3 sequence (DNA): TGTGCCAGCAGTTCCGGCCCAGCTCGTACGCAGTATTTT. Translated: CASSSGPARTQYF.

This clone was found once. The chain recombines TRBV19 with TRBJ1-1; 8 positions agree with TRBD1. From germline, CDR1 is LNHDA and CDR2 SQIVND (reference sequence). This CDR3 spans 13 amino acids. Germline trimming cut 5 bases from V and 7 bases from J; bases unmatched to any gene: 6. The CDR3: CASSAGTGGEAFF. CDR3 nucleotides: TGTGCCAGTAGTGCTGGGACAGGTGGTGAAGCTTTCTTT.